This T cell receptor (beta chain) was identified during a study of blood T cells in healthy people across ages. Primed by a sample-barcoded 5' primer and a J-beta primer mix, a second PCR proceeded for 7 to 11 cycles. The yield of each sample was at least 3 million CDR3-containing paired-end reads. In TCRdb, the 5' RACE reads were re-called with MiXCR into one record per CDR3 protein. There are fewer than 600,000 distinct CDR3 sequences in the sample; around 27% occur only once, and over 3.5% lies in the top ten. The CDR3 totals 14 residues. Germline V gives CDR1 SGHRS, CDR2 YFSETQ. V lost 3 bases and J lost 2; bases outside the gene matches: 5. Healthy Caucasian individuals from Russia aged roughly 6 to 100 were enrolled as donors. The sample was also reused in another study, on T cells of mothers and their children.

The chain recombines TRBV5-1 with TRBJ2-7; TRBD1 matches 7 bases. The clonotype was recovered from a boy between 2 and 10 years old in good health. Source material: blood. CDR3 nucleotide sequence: TGCGCCAGCAGCTCCGGACAGGCTACCTACGAGCAGTACTTC. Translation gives CASSSGQATYEQYF.